This TCR beta chain was sequenced in a study of shared T cell receptors in the human thymus. The assay was immunoSEQ multiplex PCR, and TCRdb's table has in-frame clones only and misses some. This table holds approximately 660,000 clones, 70% to 90% found once. Germline V gene lookup returns CDR1 MNHNY and CDR2 SVGAGI (reference sequence). The CDR3 is 14 amino acids. V gave up 10 bases and J gave up 1 base; unmatched junction bases: 5. The same sample was also studied in work on human thymus T cells.

The sample taken for sequencing was thymocytes. The sequence was obtained from a boy under two years old with a congenital heart defect. The chain is built from TRBV6-6 and TRBJ2-4, with 9 positions matching TRBD2. The DNA for the CDR3 is TGTGCCATAGGACTAGCGCGGGCCAAAAACATTCAGTACTTC. As protein: CAIGLARAKNIQYF.